This TCR beta chain emerged from a study of blood T cell repertoires in COVID-19. In the source study's methods: It was from reference gene primer amplification that nucleated cell counts were estimated. Here immunoSEQ multiplex PCR was the method, and the copy in TCRdb shows in-frame clones only, minus some. That table gives V, J and clone size, and the DNA gave D and trimming. The sample carries approximately 130,000 clones, less than 90% recorded once. This clone was counted between two and nine times. Participant reports of clinical history set cohort assignment. The sequence was collected from a woman aged 45 to 65 who had recovered from COVID-19. The specimen sequenced was PBMCs or T cells enriched from blood (not recorded which).

The CDR3 spells CAISGDSANQPQHF. As DNA, the CDR3 is TGTGCCATCAGTGGGGACAGCGCTAATCAGCCCCAGCATTTT. The genes are TRBV10-3 and TRBJ1-5; 7 bases match TRBD1. CDR3 length equals 14 residues. CDR1 ENHRY and CDR2 SYGVKD come from the germline V gene. With V trimmed by 4 bases and J by 4 bases, 4 bases remained unmatched.